This passage covers 31 T cell receptor beta chains from one sample sequenced in a study of liver allograft versus peripheral blood T cells. Whole-study context: Recipients' peripheral blood T cell receptor repertoires were compared with those in transplanted livers.

TCRdb independently ran MiXCR on the reads; one entry per CDR3 protein. The data hold 13,000 or so distinct CDR3 sequences, with approximately 17% observed a single time. The receptors were sampled from a human patient who had a liver transplant. Some T cells may possibly be graft donor cells.

The V call is TRBV28, the J call TRBJ2-1; D is possibly TRBD2 (6 bases). The CDR3 runs 14 residues. V was cut by 5 bases and J by 4 bases, with 12 bases left in between. The germline V gene encodes CDR1 MDHEN and CDR2 SYDVKM. The DNA for the CDR3 is TGTGCCAGCAGTAGTCCCGGGAGATACAATGAGCAGTTCTTC. It yields the protein CASSSPGRYNEQFF.

This clonotype was seen ten or more times. The rearrangement uses TRBV15 and TRBJ1-2; possibly TRBD1 for D (6 bases). Germline CDR1 is LNHNV and CDR2 is YYDKDF (reference sequence). Deletions cut 0 bases from V and 5 bases from J, with 13 bases between. The CDR3 covers 15 residues. The DNA for the CDR3 is TGTGCCACCAGCAGAGATGGTCTCGGACAGTATGGCTACACCTTC. Amino acid sequence: CATSRDGLGQYGYTF.

The chain links TRBV5-5 to TRBJ2-6, with D unresolved. The V gene's germline CDR1 is SGHKS and CDR2 YYEKEE (reference sequence). This CDR3 is 15 amino acids long. V dropped 0 bases and J dropped 0 bases, with 4 bases sitting between them. The CDR3 DNA sequence: TGTGCCAGCAGCTTGGGCCGCTCTGGGGCCAACGTCCTGACTTTC. It specifies CASSLGRSGANVLTF.

In nucleotides, the CDR3 is TGTGCCAGCTGTTCGGCAGACAACATCTATGGCTACACCTTC. Residues: CASCSADNIYGYTF. This rearrangement joins TRBV28 to TRBJ1-2; no reliable D call. The CDR3 totals 14 residues. CDR1 and CDR2 (germline): MDHEN, SYDVKM. V lost 8 bases and J 4 bases, leaving 17 bases between the germline ends.

This clonotype is termed medium-sized. V is TRBV10-3 and J is TRBJ2-1; possibly TRBD2 for D (6 bases). The CDR3 loop spans 13 amino acids. Germline V gives CDR1 ENHRY, CDR2 SYGVKD. V was clipped by 8 bases and J by 5 bases, with 13 bases between them. CDR3 in amino acids: CAIGAGRHNEQFF. DNA for the CDR3: TGTGCCATCGGGGCGGGAAGACACAATGAGCAGTTCTTC.

The DNA for the CDR3 is TGCAGTGCAGTCGGCGGGGGCCAAGAGACCCAGTACTTC. Protein sequence: CSAVGGGQETQYF. The V call is TRBV20-1, the J call TRBJ2-5, with 7 bases identical to TRBD2. The CDR3 consists of 13 residues. The germline gives CDR1 DFQATT, CDR2 SNEGSKA (reference sequence). After removal of 6 bases from V and 1 base from J, the junction contained 5 bases not matched to a gene.

This clonotype qualifies as medium-sized. CDR3 loop: CAIGGQDNSPLHF. CDR3 DNA sequence: TGTGCCATCGGGGGACAGGATAATTCACCCCTCCACTTT. V is TRBV10-3 and J is TRBJ1-6; 8 bases are shared with TRBD1. The CDR3 loop spans 13 amino acids. V gave up 8 bases and J gave up 5 bases; unmatched junction bases: 2. Germline V CDR1 and CDR2: ENHRY, SYGVKD.

In its sample, this clonotype was seen many times. The V gene is TRBV28, the J gene TRBJ2-5, with D possibly TRBD2 on 5 matching bases. Germline CDR1 reads MDHEN; CDR2 reads SYDVKM. V lost 2 bases to trimming and J lost 5 bases, with 9 bases between them. There are 13 residues in the CDR3. The CDR3 loop reads CASSLRGVETQYF. The CDR3 region has the DNA TGTGCCAGCAGTTTACGGGGTGTGGAGACCCAGTACTTC. Full variable domain (outside the CDR3, taken from reference TRBV28 and TRBJ2-5): DVKVTQSSRYLVKRTGEKVFLECVQDMDHENMFWYRQDPGLGLRLIYFSYDVKMKEKGDIPEGYSVSREKKERFSLILESASTNQTSMYLCASSLRGVETQYFGPGTRLLVL.

This clonotype was picked up one time. This chain links TRBV20-1 with TRBJ1-1; D is uncertain. V was shortened by 0 bases and J by 1 base, with 9 bases between the two germline ends. From germline, CDR1 is DFQATT and CDR2 SNEGSKA (reference sequence). The CDR3 is 14 residues long. DNA of the CDR3: TGCAGTGCTAGAGATCGGGTAGGGAACACTGAAGCTTTCTTT. Amino acids: CSARDRVGNTEAFF.

By share of the sample, this clonotype is medium-sized (0.01 to 0.1%). The chain joins TRBV10-3 to TRBJ2-3, with 15 bases that match TRBD2. The CDR3 spans 16 residues. The germline CDR1 and CDR2 sequences are ENHRY and SYGVKD. With V trimmed by 5 bases and J by 2 bases, 2 bases remained unmatched. For the CDR3, the DNA is TGTGCCATCAGTCGGACTAGCGGGGGGGTCACAGATACGCAGTATTTT. Translation gives CAISRTSGGVTDTQYF.

J is TRBJ1-2 and V is TRBV9; 10 bases are a match to TRBD1. V lost 2 bases and J lost 4; bases outside the gene matches: 2. The CDR3 has 14 amino acids. Germline assignment: CDR1 SGDLS and CDR2 YYNGEE. CDR3 DNA: TGTGCCAGCAGCGTGGGGACAGGGGTCTATGGCTACACCTTC. Residues: CASSVGTGVYGYTF.

This clonotype has a count of ten or more. The chain combines TRBV7-2 with TRBJ1-6; D gene uncertain. From germline, CDR1 is SGHTA and CDR2 FQGNSA. The CDR3 is 14 amino acids. V lost 4 bases to trimming and J lost 8 bases, with 12 bases between them. In DNA form, the CDR3 reads TGTGCCAGCAGCTCTAAATGGACGGATTCACCCCTCCACTTT. Translating it yields CASSSKWTDSPLHF.

In this sample, this clonotype is medium-sized (0.01 to 0.1%). The V and J genes are TRBV27 and TRBJ1-2; D remains ambiguous. Trimming cost V 0 bases and J 2 bases, with 13 bases left between them. The CDR3 covers 16 residues. The germline V gene encodes CDR1 MNHEY and CDR2 SMNVEV (reference sequence). CDR3 nucleotides: TGTGCCAGCAGTTTATCCCCGCGGGGAACGAACTATGGCTACACCTTC. This gives the protein CASSLSPRGTNYGYTF.

The table lists this clonotype with many counts. The chain carries TRBV6-2 or TRBV6-3 and TRBJ1-2; D not resolved. From germline, CDR1 is MNHEY and CDR2 SVGEGT. The CDR3 loop spans 14 amino acids. Trimming shortened V by 2 bases and J by 0 bases, and 7 bases separated the two germline ends. CDR3 in DNA: TGTGCCAGCAGTTACGTGGCAGCTAACTATGGCTACACCTTC. Encoded protein: CASSYVAANYGYTF.

In the case of this clonotype: This clone may be a read error of a much larger clone one base away. This chain links TRBV6-5 with TRBJ2-1; D unclear. The CDR3 has 15 residues. Germline V lookup: CDR1 MNHEY, CDR2 SVGAGI. The CDR3 sequence: CASRNGQSSYYEQFF. CDR3 nucleotide sequence: TGTGCCAGCAGAAACGGGCAGAGCTCCTACTATGAGCAGTTCTTC.

This clonotype was observed many times. The chain combines TRBV5-6 with TRBJ2-3, with D maybe TRBD2 (6 bases). Germline V gene lookup returns CDR1 SGHDT and CDR2 YYEEEE. The CDR3 sequence is 14 residues long. Trimming removed 4 bases at V and 6 bases at J, with 15 bases between. CDR3 protein: CASSTGTLGDTQYF. CDR3 DNA sequence: TGTGCCAGCAGCACCGGGACTTTGGGGGATACGCAGTATTTT.

This sequence joins TRBV19 and TRBJ2-3, with 15 bases fitting TRBD2. Germline values: CDR1 LNHDA, CDR2 SQIVND (reference sequence). Unmatched junction bases numbered 8, after V lost 6 bases and J lost 7 bases. The CDR3 sequence is 16 residues long. The CDR3 nucleotides read TGTGCCAGTAGGGCGTGGACTAGCGGGAGGGCGAATACGCAGTATTTT. This codes for CASRAWTSGRANTQYF.

This clonotype was observed many times. The chain employs TRBV13 and TRBJ2-1; 8 nucleotides match TRBD2. CDR1 and CDR2 from the germline V gene are PRHDT and FYEKMQ (reference sequence). CDR3 length: 16 residues. V was clipped by 5 bases and J by 3 bases; unmatched bases: 9. The CDR3 is CASSPGGLAGYNEQFF. The CDR3 coding sequence is TGTGCCAGCAGCCCCGGGGGGCTAGCGGGCTACAATGAGCAGTTCTTC.

V gene TRBV6-6 combines with J gene TRBJ1-5; 8 nucleotides agree with TRBD1. CDR1 is MNHNY, CDR2 SVGAGI, per germline (reference sequence). The CDR3 runs to 15 residues. Trimming took 6 bases from V and 2 from J; bases not matched to a gene: 6. DNA of the CDR3: TGTGCCAGCAGAATTCAGGGGGCAGGCAATCAGCCCCAGCATTTT. This gives the protein CASRIQGAGNQPQHF.

This clonotype was seen only once. CDR3 bases: TGTGCCAGCAGCATCCGACTACTAGAGGGAGGGAGCGAGCAGTTCTTC. It translates to CASSIRLLEGGSEQFF. The chain employs TRBV28 and TRBJ2-7, with 7 nucleotides matching TRBD2. Judging by the DNA end, TRBJ2-1 fits better; the J call may be wrong. The CDR3 totals 16 residues. Germline V gives CDR1 MDHEN, CDR2 SYDVKM.

A few counts support this clonotype. CDR3: CASSFSVNSNQPQHF. The CDR3 DNA is TGTGCCAGCAGCTTCTCTGTTAATAGCAATCAGCCCCAGCATTTT. This chain connects TRBV7-2 to TRBJ1-5; D uncertain. Germline V gene sequence: CDR1 SGHTA, CDR2 FQGNSA. This CDR3 has 15 residues. Trimming left V 3 bases short and J 0 bases short, with 9 bases between.

This clonotype ranks as medium-sized (0.01 to 0.1%). The chain has TRBV6-1 and TRBJ2-3; the D gene is possibly TRBD2 (5 bases). This CDR3 region has 12 residues. Trimming stripped 5 bases from V and 5 bases from J, with 8 bases between. Germline loops: CDR1 MNHNS, CDR2 SASEGT. Here the CDR3 DNA reads TGTGCCAGCAGTTTCAGCGGAGATACGCAGTATTTT. It codes for CASSFSGDTQYF.

The chain links TRBV7-9 to TRBJ1-1; 7 bases map to TRBD1. This CDR3 has 15 residues. CDR1 is SEHNR, CDR2 FQNEAQ, per germline (reference sequence). V gave up 0 bases and J gave up 0 bases; unmatched junction bases: 1. The CDR3 DNA reads TGTGCCAGCAGCTTAGCGGGACAGCTGAACACTGAAGCTTTCTTT. This translates into CASSLAGQLNTEAFF.

The CDR3 bases are TGTGCCAGCAGCTCCCGGGTAAACACTGAAGCTTTCTTT. Protein: CASSSRVNTEAFF. The gene calls are TRBV5-5 and TRBJ1-1; D uncertain. Germline values: CDR1 SGHKS, CDR2 YYEKEE (reference sequence). CDR3 size: 13 residues. Trimming took off 3 bases at V and 2 bases at J, with 8 bases between the two ends.

This clonotype is termed medium-sized (0.01 to 0.1%). The rearrangement links TRBV19 to TRBJ1-2, with D maybe TRBD1 (5 bases). CDR3 length: 13 amino acids. The V end was cut by 7 bases, the J end by 8 bases, with 17 bases between. Germline V gene lookup returns CDR1 LNHDA and CDR2 SQIVND (reference sequence). In DNA form, the CDR3 reads TGTGCCAGTACCCTTAAGGGGCTTGGGGGCTACACCTTC. Protein: CASTLKGLGGYTF.

Regarding this clonotype: A junction boundary mismatches the germline segment, possibly from a read error. The chain carries TRBV16 and TRBJ2-3, with D possibly matching TRBD2 (6 bases). In germline, CDR1 is KGHSY, CDR2 FQNENV. The CDR3 sequence is 14 residues long. The CDR3 bases are TGTGCCAGCACCCGGGACTTTCAGGCAGATTCGCAGTATTTT. Encoded protein: CASTRDFQADSQYF.

This clonotype was counted only a few times. The chain combines TRBV28 with TRBJ1-4; possible D gene TRBD1, 6 bases. Germline V gene data show CDR1 as MDHEN and CDR2 as SYDVKM. CDR3 length: 14 residues. Deletions cut 8 bases from V and 3 bases from J, with 13 bases between. In DNA, the CDR3 is TGTGCCAGCTCGCCAGGGGCGGCTAATGAAAAACTGTTTTTT. This codes for CASSPGAANEKLFF.

This clonotype was counted at least ten times. For the CDR3, the DNA is TGTGCCAGCAGGGGGCGGAGCTCCTACAATGAGCAGTTCTTC. It is translated as CASRGRSSYNEQFF. This rearrangement joins TRBV6-1 to TRBJ2-1; tentative D call: TRBD1 (5 bases). V lost 6 bases and J lost 0, with 9 bases in between. The V gene's germline CDR1 is MNHNS and CDR2 SASEGT. The CDR3 runs 14 residues.

By sample share, this clonotype is medium-sized. The CDR3 loop reads CASSPGQGAFF. The CDR3 DNA reads TGTGCCAGCTCACCGGGACAGGGAGCTTTCTTT. The chain has TRBV18 and TRBJ1-1; 9 positions match TRBD1. Per germline, CDR1 KGHSH and CDR2 LQKENI. The trim removed 3 bases at V and 10 bases at J, leaving 0 bases unmatched. The CDR3 loop spans 11 amino acids.

The rearrangement links TRBV5-1 to TRBJ2-3, with D hard to call. Germline CDR1 reads SGHRS; CDR2 reads YFSETQ. CDR3 length: 13 residues. Trimming removed 0 bases from V and 3 bases from J, with 5 bases in between. The CDR3 DNA reads TGCGCCAGCAGCTTGGACGCGACAGATACGCAGTATTTT. This codes for CASSLDATDTQYF.

Ten or more counts support this clonotype. The rearrangement joins TRBV7-2 to TRBJ1-3; possibly TRBD1 for D (5 bases). Germline V gene sequence: CDR1 SGHTA, CDR2 FQGNSA. The ends were cut back, 4 bases at V and 8 bases at J, with 18 bases in the middle. This CDR3 contains 15 residues. The chain's CDR3 is CASSSRGAGPDTIYF. The DNA for the CDR3 is TGTGCCAGCAGCTCCCGAGGGGCAGGACCGGACACCATATATTTT.